A selection of T cell receptor beta chains follows, all from one sample in a study of immune cell composition in non-small cell lung cancer. Using immunoSEQ multiplex PCR, the repertoire was profiled, and TCRdb retains in-frame clones only, with some absent. The sample lists a few thousand clones; approximately 70% were seen once. Source material: non-adjacent lung tissue. These receptors were obtained from a human donor with non-small cell lung cancer. CDR3s include the opening cysteine and the closing phenylalanine or tryptophan.

cdr3_aa j_call v_call
CASSPGRAGGTTNEKLFF TRBJ1-4 TRBV4-1
CASSEARPGGHNEQFF TRBJ2-1 TRBV2
CASSSWDRRTYEQYF TRBJ2-7 TRBV5-6
CASSRFALARSYEQYF TRBJ2-7 TRBV27
CASSFYPGLAGVEQFF TRBJ2-1 TRBV7-9
CASSLGQGASQPQHF TRBJ1-5 TRBV6-6
CASSYPGQGAREQYF TRBJ2-7 TRBV6-6
CASSALPGGGSGNTIYF TRBJ1-3 TRBV6-1
CASRGQAPTEQYF TRBJ2-7 TRBV25-1
CASSPPRFLAGEAGTQYF TRBJ2-3 TRBV28
CASSQTSGGGEQFF TRBJ2-1 TRBV7-7
CASSFSGTGDSGANVLTF TRBJ2-6 TRBV7-9
CASSRQTGPEQYF TRBJ2-7 TRBV7-9
CASPGGPGNTGELFF TRBJ2-2 TRBV2
CASSSSGSGNEQFF TRBJ2-1 TRBV6-5
CSVGWRGNEQYF TRBJ2-7 TRBV29-1
CASSVRWEGDTEAFF TRBJ1-1 TRBV9
CASSLIVGGQETQYF TRBJ2-5 TRBV11-2
CAWGDPGGVDTQYF TRBJ2-3 TRBV30
CASSLSRLSEQYF TRBJ2-7 TRBV7-3
CASSFRDYRRGANVLTF TRBJ2-6 TRBV5-6
CASSGTGGKGYTF TRBJ1-2 TRBV5-4
CASSYQRGNEQYF TRBJ2-7 TRBV4-3
CASRHSIGSAQETQYF TRBJ2-5 TRBV7-2
CAVTTRNYNQPQHF TRBJ1-5 TRBV27
CASSQPQGDNEQFF TRBJ2-1 TRBV4-2
CASSSDRAGYTF TRBJ1-2 TRBV7-3
CASIVGQGSYGYTF TRBJ1-2 TRBV28
CASSSTTGQGTDTQYF TRBJ2-3 TRBV5-1
CASSIDSNYGYTF TRBJ1-2 TRBV19
CASSLAIGAVRGETQYF TRBJ2-5 TRBV5-1
CVSSPGHRAGELFF TRBJ2-2 TRBV9
CASSLGGGSNYGYTF TRBJ1-2 TRBV27
CASSVGLAGYEQYF TRBJ2-7 TRBV5-3
CASKRLFGGANVLTF TRBJ2-6 TRBV28
CASSLGAGNQPQHF TRBJ1-5 TRBV28
CASSYGTSGIDEQYF TRBJ2-7 TRBV5-6
CASSFISGKVGELFF TRBJ2-2 TRBV7-9
CASTRPGSYEQYF TRBJ2-7 TRBV6-5
CASSPQTGTVYEQYF TRBJ2-7 TRBV7-9
CASSRQEAQNTF TRBJ1-2 TRBV28
CASSLDRAMGELFF TRBJ1-4 TRBV5-4
CASSYPGTDNYGYTF TRBJ1-2 TRBV5-6
CASSVGLKLWGETQYF TRBJ2-5 TRBV25-1
CASSGGTGNTIYF TRBJ1-3 TRBV9
CAWSLQGFIAFF TRBJ1-1 TRBV30
CASSPRTGGGEQYF TRBJ2-7 TRBV5-4
CAISETTLHYGYTF TRBJ1-2 TRBV10-3
CASSDGRMNTEAFF TRBJ1-1 TRBV10-2
CASSEGAGLYNEQFF TRBJ2-1 TRBV2
CASSYSRQGAGEQYF TRBJ2-7 TRBV6-5
CASSSSAGGPHEQYF TRBJ2-7 TRBV6-5
CASSSGRGYQAFF TRBJ1-1 TRBV7-2
CASSLDGTGERGYTF TRBJ1-2 TRBV7-2
CASSRTAGTNEKLFF TRBJ1-4 TRBV7-9
CASSGDRPLGNEQFF TRBJ2-1 TRBV6-1
CASSPFVLQPQHF TRBJ1-5 TRBV7-6